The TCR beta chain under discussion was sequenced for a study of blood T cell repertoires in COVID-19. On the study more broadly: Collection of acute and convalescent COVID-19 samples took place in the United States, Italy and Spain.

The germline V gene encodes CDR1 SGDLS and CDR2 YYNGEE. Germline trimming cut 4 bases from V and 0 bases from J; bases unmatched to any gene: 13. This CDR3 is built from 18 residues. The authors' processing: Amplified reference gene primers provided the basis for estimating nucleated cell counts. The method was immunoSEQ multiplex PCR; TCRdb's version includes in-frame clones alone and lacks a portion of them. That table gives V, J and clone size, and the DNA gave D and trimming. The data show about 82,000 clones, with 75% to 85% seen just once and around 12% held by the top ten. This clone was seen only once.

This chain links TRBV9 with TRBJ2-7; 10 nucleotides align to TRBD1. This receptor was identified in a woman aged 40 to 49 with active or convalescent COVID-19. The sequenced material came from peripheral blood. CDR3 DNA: TGTGCCAGCAGCCCCCAGCCCCCGGGACAGGGGTACTCCTACGAGCAGTACTTC. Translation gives CASSPQPPGQGYSYEQYF.